This T cell receptor beta chain stems from a study of graft-versus-host responses after intestinal transplantation. Turning to the study itself: Every transplant recipient was induced with anti-thymocyte globulin, then maintained on tacrolimus and steroids for about three years.

Trimming cost V 1 base and J 8 bases; bases outside gene matches: 2. Germline CDR1 SEHNR, CDR2 FQNEAQ (reference sequence). The CDR3 is made up of 13 amino acids. To note about this clone: What it recognizes is unknown.

Assay used: immunoSEQ multiplex PCR; TCRdb lists only in-frame clones, some missing. The data hold around 110,000 clones, with approximately 93% observed a single time. Study-wide results and limits: Across patients carrying graft-donor T cell macrochimerism, allografts held high graft-versus-host to host-versus-graft clonal ratios. Maximum circulating GvH clone levels tracked with early post-transplant HvG decreases.

This sample comprised unstimulated CD8+ T cells sorted from spleen or lymph node cells, obtained before transplant. The clonotype was recovered from a human donor who was the organ donor for an intestinal transplant. This chain joins TRBV7-9 and TRBJ2-1, with 7 positions matching TRBD2. The CDR3 nucleotides read TGTGCCAGCAGCTTAGAGCTAGCGGATGAGCAGTTCTTC. Residues: CASSLELADEQFF. The complete variable domain, with remaining parts taken from reference TRBV7-9 and TRBJ2-1, reads DTGVSQNPRHKITKRGQNVTFRCDPISEHNRLYWYRQTLGQGPEFLTYFQNEAQLEKSRLLSDRFSAERPKGSFSTLEIQRTEQGDSAMYLCASSLELADEQFFGPGTRLTVL.